The present T cell receptor (beta chain) was sequenced within a study of cytomegalovirus exposure and HLA in healthy donors. Findings and caveats of the study: Later analysis identified 15,000 to 20,000 TCR beta sequences associated with HLA alleles, using a false discovery rate threshold of 0.05. Later analysis found that TCR beta chains associated with HLA were more clonally expanded than other, equally common chains. In an earlier analysis, productive rearrangement rates for most beta V segments clustered near 87% or 30%.

The germline gives CDR1 KGHSH, CDR2 LQKENI. Trimming cost V 5 bases and J 5 bases, with 13 bases left between them. The CDR3 has 14 residues. Note on this clone: Its antigen is as yet unknown.

Regarding donors, all were healthy bone marrow donors. The PCR employed 60 Vbeta primers together with 13 Jbeta primers. The table came from immunoSEQ multiplex PCR; TCRdb's copy has only in-frame clones and leaves some out. The sample shows about 120,000 clones, about 70% of them seen only once. The receptor was isolated from a human donor in good health. J is TRBJ1-5 and V is TRBV18; D might be TRBD1 (5 bases). Sample: PBMCs. For the CDR3, the DNA is TGTGCCAGCTCATTGACAGTAAAGGATCAGCCCCAGCATTTT. Protein: CASSLTVKDQPQHF.